The 29 T cell receptor beta chains in this list originate from one sample, sequenced in a study of T cells after yellow fever vaccination. From the 5' RACE reads, TCRdb called clonotypes with MiXCR, one entry per CDR3 protein. Of hundreds of thousands of distinct CDR3 sequences listed, around 12% are singletons. The material was CD4+ T cells sorted from PBMCs, obtained 15 days after the yellow fever booster vaccination. The source is a man between 18 and 29 years old who received the YFV17D yellow fever vaccine.

The DNA of the CDR3 is TGTGCCAGCAGCCCCCCTTGGGGAGTTGGCTACACCTTC. As protein: CASSPPWGVGYTF. The chain joins TRBV7-8 to TRBJ1-2, with D uncertain. Looked up from germline, CDR1 is SGHVS and CDR2 is FQNEAQ. V lost 5 bases to trimming and J lost 7 bases, with 14 bases between them. The CDR3 has 13 amino acids.

The chain carries TRBV10-3 and TRBJ1-2; D is ambiguous. The germline CDR1 and CDR2 sequences are ENHRY and SYGVKD. The CDR3 is 16 amino acids. Trimming left V 6 bases short and J 8 bases short, with 25 bases between. The CDR3 sequence: CAISGKGDTQRGGYTF. The CDR3 DNA reads as TGTGCCATCAGCGGAAAGGGAGACACCCAGCGCGGGGGCTACACCTTC.

The chain links TRBV6-5 to TRBJ2-3; D is perhaps TRBD2 (7 bases). V shed 2 bases and J shed 2 bases, with 11 bases lying between them. The CDR3 extends over 15 amino acids. Germline CDR1 MNHEY, CDR2 SVGAGI. For the CDR3, the DNA is TGTGCCAGCAGTTACCGGGGGGCCGCCACAGATACGCAGTATTTT. The encoded protein is CASSYRGAATDTQYF.

The table lists this clonotype with many counts. This chain connects TRBV6-2 or TRBV6-3 to TRBJ1-2; no clear D. The CDR3 sequence is 13 residues long. V dropped 5 bases and J dropped 8 bases, with 15 bases sitting between them. The germline gives CDR1 MNHEY, CDR2 SVGEGT. The chain's CDR3 is CASSGRALSGYTF. The CDR3 DNA reads as TGTGCCAGCAGTGGCCGAGCGCTATCCGGCTACACCTTC.

V usage is TRBV20-1 and J usage is TRBJ2-2, with D possibly being TRBD1 (5 bases). The CDR3 length is 16 residues. Germline CDR1 is DFQATT and CDR2 is SNEGSKA (reference sequence). Deletions cut 5 bases from V and 2 bases from J, with 18 bases between. CDR3 sequence (DNA): TGCAGTGCTGGCGGTGGGGCGCCCGTAAACACCGGGGAGCTGTTTTTT. It specifies CSAGGGAPVNTGELFF.

This clonotype was seen more than once but under ten times. This chain connects TRBV6-5 to TRBJ1-5; D possibly corresponds to TRBD1 (5 bases). Between the trimmed V and J ends, which lost 4 bases and 3 bases, there was a span of 10 bases. CDR1 MNHEY and CDR2 SVGAGI come from the germline V gene. The CDR3 extends over 14 amino acids. This chain's CDR3 is CASSLRQINQPQHF. CDR3 sequence (DNA): TGTGCCAGCAGTTTGCGACAGATCAATCAGCCCCAGCATTTT.

This clonotype came up a few times. The chain carries TRBV12-3 or TRBV12-4 and TRBJ1-1; TRBD1 might be the D (5 bases). The ends were cut back, 7 bases at V and 4 bases at J, with 16 bases in the middle. The CDR3 spans 14 residues. CDR3 sequence reads: CASTMDTWPTEAFF. Here the CDR3 DNA reads TGTGCCAGCACCATGGACACCTGGCCCACTGAAGCTTTCTTT.

The V and J genes are TRBV5-1 and TRBJ1-1; no clear D. In germline, CDR1 is SGHRS, CDR2 YFSETQ. The CDR3 has 13 residues. Trimming took 4 bases from V and 3 from J, leaving 10 bases between them. The CDR3 DNA is TGCGCCAGCAGCGCGGCGGGCGACACTGAAGCTTTCTTT. Amino acid sequence: CASSAAGDTEAFF. Filled out from reference TRBV5-1 and TRBJ1-1, the complete variable domain reads KAGVTQTPRYLIKTRGQQVTLSCSPISGHRSVSWYQQTPGQGLQFLFEYFSETQRNKGNFPGRFSGRQFSNSRSEMNVSTLELGDSALYLCASSAAGDTEAFFGQGTRLTVV.

The chain couples TRBV20-1 to TRBJ1-2, with 9 bases aligning to TRBD1. The CDR3 sequence is 14 residues long. Germline V gives CDR1 DFQATT, CDR2 SNEGSKA (reference sequence). The V and J ends lost 5 bases and 7 bases, in that order; junction bases with no gene match: 11. In DNA form, the CDR3 reads TGCAGTGCTGGACTCCGGGACAGGGAGATTGGCTACACCTTC. Protein: CSAGLRDREIGYTF.

A word on this clonotype: Compared with germline, one end of the junction differs, possibly owing to a read error. This sequence joins TRBV7-7 and TRBJ2-1; 8 nucleotides line up with TRBD2. CDR3 size: 15 residues. CDR1 SSHAT and CDR2 FNYEAQ come from the germline V gene (reference sequence). CDR3 region: CASSSGTSFSNEQFF. The CDR3 region has the DNA TGTGCTAGCAGCTCAGGGACTAGTTTCTCGAATGAGCAGTTCTTC. The full variable domain, its missing parts supplied by reference TRBV7-7 and TRBJ2-1, is GAGVSQSPRYKVTKRGQDVTLRCDPISSHATLYWYQQALGQGPEFLTYFNYEAQPDKSGLPSDRFSAERPEGSISTLTIQRTEQRDSAMYRCASSSGTSFSNEQFFGPGTRLTVL.

This clonotype was counted a few times. The chain employs TRBV6-6 and TRBJ2-7; 8 bases align to TRBD2. Germline V gene lookup returns CDR1 MNHNY and CDR2 SVGAGI (reference sequence). This CDR3 is 14 amino acids long. Unmatched junction bases numbered 8, after V lost 5 bases and J lost 5 bases. The chain's CDR3 is CASSRRGGGNEQYF. In nucleotides, the CDR3 is TGTGCCAGCAGTCGCCGCGGCGGGGGGAACGAGCAGTACTTC.

This clonotype occurred many times. The chain employs TRBV7-2 and TRBJ1-1; D is possibly TRBD1 (6 bases). The CDR3 loop spans 14 amino acids. V was clipped by 8 bases and J by 3 bases, with 16 bases between them. Germline CDR1 is SGHTA and CDR2 is FQGNSA. The CDR3 here is CASRIITGYTEAFF. The CDR3 DNA follows: TGTGCCAGCCGCATAATTACAGGGTACACTGAAGCTTTCTTT.

This rearrangement joins TRBV11-2 to TRBJ2-3, with 12 bases identical to TRBD2. CDR3 length: 17 amino acids. Germline V CDR1 and CDR2: SGHAT, FQNNGV. After removal of 4 bases from V and 1 base from J, the junction contained 6 bases not matched to a gene. For the CDR3, the DNA is TGTGCCAGCAGCTCGGGACTAGCGGGCCGAGGCACAGATACGCAGTATTTT. Amino acids: CASSSGLAGRGTDTQYF.

The gene calls are TRBV7-2 and TRBJ2-5; 8 bases fit TRBD2. With 5 bases clipped from V and 5 bases from J, the junction kept 7 bases outside the gene matches. This CDR3 is built from 14 residues. From germline, CDR1 is SGHTA and CDR2 FQGNSA. CDR3 loop: CASSPSGLVETQYF. In DNA form, the CDR3 reads TGTGCCAGCAGCCCATCGGGACTAGTGGAGACCCAGTACTTC.

This clonotype turned up a few times. This rearrangement joins TRBV12-3 or TRBV12-4 to TRBJ1-5, with no clear D. The length of the CDR3 is 14 residues. Trimming left V 6 bases short and J 1 base short, with 10 bases between. CDR3 residues: CASSSRTSNQPQHF. CDR3 in DNA: TGTGCCAGCAGCTCCCGGACCAGCAATCAGCCCCAGCATTTT.

This clonotype occurred a few times. At one boundary the junction diverges from the germline segment, which might be a read error. V usage is TRBV2 and J usage is TRBJ2-5; perhaps TRBD1 as D (6 bases). Germline loops: CDR1 SNHLY, CDR2 FYNNEI. The CDR3 extends over 14 amino acids. The CDR3 region is CASNEQGTQETQYF. CDR3 coding DNA: TGTGCCAGCAATGAACAGGGCACCCAAGAGACCCAGTACTTC. The whole variable domain, remainder taken from reference TRBV2 and TRBJ2-5, is EPEVTQTPSHQVTQMGQEVILRCVPISNHLYFYWYRQILGQKVEFLVSFYNNEISEKSEIFDDQFSVERPDGSNFTLKIRSTKLEDSAMYFCASNEQGTQETQYFGPGTRLLVL.

This clonotype was detected only a few times. This rearrangement joins TRBV2 to TRBJ2-5; TRBD2 matches at 11 bases. Germline-derived CDR1 and CDR2 are SNHLY and FYNNEI. Trimming took 0 bases from V and 5 from J; bases not matched to a gene: 5. The CDR3 runs 16 residues. The CDR3 region is CASSEAPTSGGETQYF. The CDR3 region has the DNA TGTGCCAGCAGTGAAGCGCCTACTAGCGGGGGTGAGACCCAGTACTTC. The whole variable domain, filled in from reference TRBV2 and TRBJ2-5, reads EPEVTQTPSHQVTQMGQEVILRCVPISNHLYFYWYRQILGQKVEFLVSFYNNEISEKSEIFDDQFSVERPDGSNFTLKIRSTKLEDSAMYFCASSEAPTSGGETQYFGPGTRLLVL.

This clonotype showed up many times. The chain is built from TRBV10-3 and TRBJ2-7; no reliable D call. The CDR3 loop spans 12 amino acids. Germline CDR1 ENHRY, CDR2 SYGVKD. Trimming cost V 8 bases and J 2 bases, with 10 bases left between them. The DNA of the CDR3 is TGTGCCATCGGCCCCAGAACCTACGAGCAGTACTTC. Protein: CAIGPRTYEQYF.

The table lists this clonotype with a few counts. J is TRBJ2-5 and V is TRBV5-1, with 8 bases aligning to TRBD2. V dropped 0 bases and J dropped 3; count of bases not matched to a gene: 7. CDR1 SGHRS and CDR2 YFSETQ come from the germline V gene. The CDR3 has 16 residues. This CDR3 reads CASSLAPGLDEETQYF. DNA for the CDR3: TGCGCCAGCAGCTTGGCCCCGGGACTAGATGAAGAGACCCAGTACTTC.

The V and J genes are TRBV6-5 and TRBJ1-1, with D unclear. The CDR3 covers 15 residues. V lost 2 bases, J lost 0 bases, and 10 bases lay in between. Looked up from germline, CDR1 is MNHEY and CDR2 is SVGAGI. CDR3 loop: CASSYGRNMNTEAFF. The CDR3 bases are TGTGCCAGCAGTTACGGGAGAAACATGAACACTGAAGCTTTCTTT.

The chain links TRBV5-1 to TRBJ2-7; D possibly corresponds to TRBD1 (7 bases). The CDR3 contains 16 residues. With 4 bases removed from V and 3 bases from J, the gap between germline ends came to 20 bases. Germline assignment: CDR1 SGHRS and CDR2 YFSETQ. The DNA for the CDR3 is TGCGCCAGCAGCACCGGCCTGCGGGACAGCAACTACGAGCAGTACTTC. Translated: CASSTGLRDSNYEQYF.

The gene calls are TRBV12-5 and TRBJ1-2; 7 bases are a match to TRBD1. The CDR3 totals 13 residues. Germline CDR1 reads LGHNT; CDR2 reads FRNRAP. The J segment lost 4 bases and the V segment lost 6 bases, leaving 5 bases of the junction unmatched. The CDR3 nucleotides read TGTGCTAGTGGACTTGGACAGGTCTATGGCTACACCTTC. It specifies CASGLGQVYGYTF.

The rearrangement joins TRBV7-9 to TRBJ1-1, with a possible D match to TRBD1 (5 bases). Trimming cost V 5 bases and J 1 base, with 17 bases left between them. CDR1 is SEHNR and CDR2 is FQNEAQ in the germline V gene (reference sequence). This CDR3 contains 16 residues. The CDR3 DNA reads TGTGCCAGCAGCCAGGGCGGTCGGGCAGGGAACACTGAAGCTTTCTTT. As protein: CASSQGGRAGNTEAFF.

The chain combines TRBV5-1 with TRBJ1-4; 9 nucleotides line up with TRBD1. With 1 base clipped from V and 8 bases from J, the junction kept 6 bases outside the gene matches. The CDR3 runs to 15 residues. In germline, CDR1 is SGHRS, CDR2 YFSETQ. In DNA form, the CDR3 reads TGCGCCAGCAGCTTGCCCGGGACAGGGAGGGAAAAACTGTTTTTT. Translated, it gives CASSLPGTGREKLFF.

This chain uses TRBV7-2 with TRBJ2-5; D assignment may be TRBD1 or TRBD2 (6 bases each). Trimming took 1 base from V and 5 from J, leaving 14 bases between them. CDR1 is SGHTA, CDR2 FQGNSA, per germline. The CDR3 has 15 amino acids. The CDR3 DNA reads TGTGCCAGCAGCTTAGGCATGGGGGCGGGGGAGACCCAGTACTTC. Translation: CASSLGMGAGETQYF. The variable domain in full, completed from reference TRBV7-2 and TRBJ2-5, reads GAGVSQSPSNKVTEKGKDVELRCDPISGHTALYWYRQSLGQGLEFLIYFQGNSAPDKSGLPSDRFSAERTGGSVSTLTIQRTQQEDSAVYLCASSLGMGAGETQYFGPGTRLLVL.

The chain combines TRBV5-1 with TRBJ1-1; 10 bases are shared with TRBD1. This CDR3 region has 14 residues. V lost 4 bases to trimming and J lost 5 bases; unmatched junction nucleotides: 5. The germline V gene encodes CDR1 SGHRS and CDR2 YFSETQ. The CDR3 protein is CASSPWDRGTEAFF. CDR3 coding DNA: TGCGCCAGCAGCCCGTGGGACAGGGGTACTGAAGCTTTCTTT.

There are a few counts of this clonotype. This chain joins TRBV20-1 and TRBJ1-2, with D perhaps matching TRBD1 (5 bases). Trimming removed 0 bases from V and 7 bases from J, with 12 bases in between. The length of the CDR3 is 13 residues. In germline, CDR1 is DFQATT, CDR2 SNEGSKA (reference sequence). The DNA of the CDR3 is TGCAGTGCTAGAGAAGCACAGGAAGCTGGCTACACCTTC. This encodes CSAREAQEAGYTF.

The chain couples TRBV27 to TRBJ2-1; perhaps D is TRBD1 or TRBD2 (5 bases each). V was trimmed by 3 bases and J by 9 bases, leaving 12 bases between them. Germline V CDR1 and CDR2: MNHEY, SMNVEV (reference sequence). The CDR3 sequence is 13 residues long. CDR3 in DNA: TGTGCCAGCAGTTTCGACCCGAGGGGTGAGCAGTTCTTC. It is translated as CASSFDPRGEQFF.

This clonotype was picked up many times. The chain employs TRBV6-2 or TRBV6-3 and TRBJ1-5; TRBD1 might be the D (6 bases). The V gene's germline CDR1 is MNHEY and CDR2 SVGEGT. Deletions cut 5 bases from V and 4 bases from J, with 9 bases between. CDR3 length: 13 amino acids. The CDR3 sequence: CASSNRENQPQHF. Written as DNA, the CDR3 is TGTGCCAGCAGTAACAGGGAAAATCAGCCCCAGCATTTT.